This T cell receptor (beta chain) was identified in a study of shared clonotypes between healthy human individuals. Notes on this clone: The antigen remains undetermined.

The method was immunoSEQ multiplex PCR; TCRdb's version includes in-frame clones alone and lacks a portion of them. The sample carries about 820,000 clones, 80% to 95% recorded once. Study conclusions and caveats: Non-shared clonotypes had lower generation probabilities than those shared by all four donors. Sharing across four donors was seen in approximately 5.2% of naive CD4 clonotypes.

CD45RO-negative cells were positively selected for CCR7, leaving out terminally differentiated effector memory CD45RA+ cells. Germline CDR1 is SGHRS and CDR2 is YFSETQ. Germline trimming cut 4 bases from V and 3 bases from J; bases unmatched to any gene: 4. This CDR3 is 15 amino acids long. The specimen was naive CD8+ T cells sorted from blood. The chain recombines TRBV5-1 with TRBJ2-5; 12 bases agree with TRBD2. This TCR was recovered from a man aged 30-40 years in good health. The DNA for the CDR3 is TGCGCCAGCAGCACCTGGACTAGCGGGAAAGAGACCCAGTACTTC. Its translation: CASSTWTSGKETQYF. The entire variable domain, with the rest obtained from reference TRBV5-1 and TRBJ2-5, is as follows: KAGVTQTPRYLIKTRGQQVTLSCSPISGHRSVSWYQQTPGQGLQFLFEYFSETQRNKGNFPGRFSGRQFSNSRSEMNVSTLELGDSALYLCASSTWTSGKETQYFGPGTRLLVL.